This record concerns one TCR beta chain sequence. Its antigen is not yet known. Nothing much larger sits one base from this clone, and base qualities are not available. The sample is drawn from a study of blood T cell repertoires in COVID-19 (TCRdb year 2020). In terms of the full investigation: Samples covering the acute and convalescent phases of COVID-19 were provided by collaborators in the United States, Italy and Spain. The dataset comprised deeply sampled blood TCRbeta repertoires from subjects exposed to, actively infected with, or recovered from COVID-19. Where available, HLA class I and class II types were taken from metadata supplied by the sample provider and were not determined by assay-based typing. The repertoires were released in a freely available public database meant as a resource for research on the immune response to SARS-CoV-2. Nearly every sample came with metadata listing a de-identified subject ID, COVID-19 status, age in years and sex. The prospective study material was composed of cDNA or gDNA derived from T cells, B-cell-depleted T cells, or PBMCs. Samples were obtained from the ongoing ImmuneRACE study (first 160 participants) and from 1,254 subjects provided by 6 global collaborators. The study at large found these results: Clinical and demographic metadata were provided uncurated, with the amount varying by source and participant.

The immunoSEQ Assay, a bias-controlled multiplex PCR, was used to amplify TCRbeta CDR3 regions from genomic DNA. The original pipeline was this. Nucleated cell counts per sample were estimated from amplification of reference gene primers within the assay. To quantify the absolute abundance of each unique TCRbeta CDR3 rearrangement, sequence reads were collapsed and filtered. For each sample, productive Simpson clonality was calculated as the square root of Simpson's diversity index across productive rearrangements. In its TCRdb copy, this immuneACCESS table keeps in-frame sequences only and misses some clones. Where compared with another copy, unresolved V genes explain less than half of these, and the others have no known cause. That table supplies the V and J calls and clone size; D and trimming were determined from the DNA. A total of 120,000 or so clones appear in this sample, less than 90% of them only once. Under 2.5% of the sample lies in the top ten.

The cysteine opens and the phenylalanine closes a CDR3 of 16 amino acids. Kept here is only the CDR3 DNA, which spans 48 bases and is read in frame from base 1. A distance of 20 bases separates the germline ends of V and J, which lose 5 bases and 4 bases respectively. Looking up the germline V gene (reference sequence) yields CDR1 SEHNR and CDR2 FQNEAQ. Whole blood was collected in K2EDTA tubes by collaborating institutions according to the institutions' own protocols. For TCRbeta analysis, collaborator samples were shipped as frozen whole blood, as isolated PBMCs, or as DNA extracted from either sample type.

This clonotype was sampled from a man in his 70s with acute or convalescent COVID-19. Specimen: peripheral blood. The rearrangement combines TRBV7-9 with TRBJ1-2, with a tentative D gene TRBD1 over 6 matching bases. This receptor has the CDR3 CASSEIQGASSYGYTF. The nucleotide sequence is TGTGCCAGCAGCGAAATACAGGGAGCCTCCTCCTATGGCTACACCTTC.